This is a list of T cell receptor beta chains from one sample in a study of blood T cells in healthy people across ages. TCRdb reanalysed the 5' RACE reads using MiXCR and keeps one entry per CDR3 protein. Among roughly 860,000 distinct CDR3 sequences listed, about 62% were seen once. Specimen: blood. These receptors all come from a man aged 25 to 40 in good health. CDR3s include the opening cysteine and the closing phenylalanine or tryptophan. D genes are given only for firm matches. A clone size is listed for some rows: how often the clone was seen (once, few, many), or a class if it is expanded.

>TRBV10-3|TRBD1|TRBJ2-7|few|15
TGTGCCATCAGTGAGTCCCCGGACAGGGGTTACGAGCAGTACTTC
CAISESPDRGYEQYF
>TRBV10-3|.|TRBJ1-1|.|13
TGTGCCAATGCCAGGGGAGAGGAAACTGAAGCTTTCTTT
CANARGEETEAFF
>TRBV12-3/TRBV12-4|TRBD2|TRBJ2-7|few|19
TGTGCCAGCAGTGGGGGGGCGGGACTAGCCGCCCGGGGTATCCACGAGCAGTACTTC
CASSGGAGLAARGIHEQYF
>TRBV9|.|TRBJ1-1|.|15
TGTGCCAGCAGCGACCCCCGAGGGGGGGACACTGAAGCTTTCTTT
CASSDPRGGDTEAFF
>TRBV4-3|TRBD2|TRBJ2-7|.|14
TGCGCCAGCAGCCAAGCCAGGGACTATTACGAGCAGTACTTC
CASSQARDYYEQYF
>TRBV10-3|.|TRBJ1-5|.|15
TGTGCCATCAGTGAGTCAGGTGATAGCAATCAGCCCCAGCATTTT
CAISESGDSNQPQHF
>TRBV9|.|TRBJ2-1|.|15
TGTGCCAGCAGCGGGCCACAGGGATTAATCGATGAGCAGTTCTTC
CASSGPQGLIDEQFF
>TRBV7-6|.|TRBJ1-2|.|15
TGTGCCAGCAGCTTAGCGCGAGTGGGAAACTATGGCTACACCTTC
CASSLARVGNYGYTF
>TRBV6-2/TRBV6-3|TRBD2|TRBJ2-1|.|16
TGTGCCAGCAGTTTTCCAAGCGGGGGGACCTACAATGAGCAGTTCTTC
CASSFPSGGTYNEQFF
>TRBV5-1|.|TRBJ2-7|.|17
TGCGCCAGCAGCTTGGAAAGAGCGGGCCGCCGGCAGAATGAGCAGTACTTC
CASSLERAGRRQNEQYF
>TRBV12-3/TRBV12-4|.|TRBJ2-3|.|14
TGTGCCAGCAGTTTAGGGGGACTGTTAGATACGCAGTATTTT
CASSLGGLLDTQYF
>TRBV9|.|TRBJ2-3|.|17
TGTGCCAGCAGCTACCACCGTCGGGGGGCAGAGGCAGATACGCAGTATTTT
CASSYHRRGAEADTQYF
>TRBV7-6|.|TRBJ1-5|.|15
TGTGCCAGCAGCTTATCCGGTATGGGCAATCAGCCCCAGCATTTT
CASSLSGMGNQPQHF
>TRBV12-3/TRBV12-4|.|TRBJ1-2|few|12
TGTGCCAGCAGTCTCCCACTCTATGGCTACACCTTC
CASSLPLYGYTF
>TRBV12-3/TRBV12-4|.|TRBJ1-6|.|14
TGTGCCAGCAGTCGCGACGGGCTTAATTCACCCCTCCACTTT
CASSRDGLNSPLHF
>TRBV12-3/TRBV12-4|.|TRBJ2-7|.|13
TGTGCCAGCAGTCCACGAATATCCTACGAGCAGTACTTC
CASSPRISYEQYF
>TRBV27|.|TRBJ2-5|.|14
TGTGCCAGCAGTTTTGGGGGGCCGAGGTGGACCCAGTACTTC
CASSFGGPRWTQYF
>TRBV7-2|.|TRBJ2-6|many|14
TGTGCCAGCAGCTCCCCCGCGGGGGCCAACGTCCTGACTTTC
CASSSPAGANVLTF
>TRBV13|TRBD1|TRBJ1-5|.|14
TGTGCCAGCAGCGCTCGGGACAGCTATCAGCCCCAGCATTTT
CASSARDSYQPQHF
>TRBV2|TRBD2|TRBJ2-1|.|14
TGTGCCAGTACTAGCGGGCAGTCTTACAATGAGCAGTTCTTC
CASTSGQSYNEQFF
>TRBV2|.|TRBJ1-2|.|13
TGTGCCAGCAGGGCCGATCCAGACTATGGCTACACCTTC
CASRADPDYGYTF
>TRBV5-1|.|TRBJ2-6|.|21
TGCGCCAGCAGCTTGGCTGGAGGGACCCCCGCCCGCGAGTCTGGGGCCAACGTCCTGACTTTC
CASSLAGGTPARESGANVLTF
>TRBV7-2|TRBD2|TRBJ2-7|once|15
TGTGCCAGCAGATATGGCGGGGGGGACTCCTACGAGCAGTACTTC
CASRYGGGDSYEQYF
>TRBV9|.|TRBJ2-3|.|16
TGTGCCAGCAGCGCTACCGGGACGGCTAGCACAGATACGCAGTATTTT
CASSATGTASTDTQYF
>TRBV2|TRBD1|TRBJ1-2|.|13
TGTGCCAGCAGGGACAGGCTTAACTATGGCTACACCTTC
CASRDRLNYGYTF
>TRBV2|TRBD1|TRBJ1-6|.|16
TGTGCCAGTACCACTGAGACAGGGGATGATGGTTCACCCCTCCACTTT
CASTTETGDDGSPLHF
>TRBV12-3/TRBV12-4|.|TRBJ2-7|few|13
TGTGCCAGCAGTCTCCGGACAGACTACGAGCAGTACTTC
CASSLRTDYEQYF
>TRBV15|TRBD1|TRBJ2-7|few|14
TGTGCCACCAGCAGAGTACAGGGGCCCTACGAGCAGTACTTC
CATSRVQGPYEQYF
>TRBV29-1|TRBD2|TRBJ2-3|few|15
TGCAGCGTTCCGCTAGCGGGGGGGCTCATAGATACGCAGTATTTT
CSVPLAGGLIDTQYF
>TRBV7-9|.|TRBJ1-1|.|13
TGTGCCAGCAGCGGTTCTAGGGGCACTGAAGCTTTCTTT
CASSGSRGTEAFF
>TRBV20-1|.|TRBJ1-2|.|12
TGCAGTGCTAAACAGGGTGTTGATGGCTACACCTTC
CSAKQGVDGYTF
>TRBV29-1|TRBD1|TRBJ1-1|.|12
TGCAGCGCCACGAACAGGGGCGACGAAGCTTTCTTT
CSATNRGDEAFF
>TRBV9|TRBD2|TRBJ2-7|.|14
TGTGCCAGCAGCGAAGACGGGGGGAGTAGCGAGCAGTACTTC
CASSEDGGSSEQYF
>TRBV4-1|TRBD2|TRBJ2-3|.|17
TGCGCCAGCACCACAACTCTCCGGGGGGGCGGTTCAGATACGCAGTATTTT
CASTTTLRGGGSDTQYF
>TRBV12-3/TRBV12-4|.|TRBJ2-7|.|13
TGTGCCAGCACCCAGGACATGTACTACGAGCAGTACTTC
CASTQDMYYEQYF
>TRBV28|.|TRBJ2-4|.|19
TGTGCCAGCAGTTCCTTCCCAACCGAACTAGCTCGAACCAAAAACATTCAGTACTTC
CASSSFPTELARTKNIQYF
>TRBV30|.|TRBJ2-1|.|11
TGTGCCTGGAGTACGGGGAGCGAGCAGTTCTTC
CAWSTGSEQFF
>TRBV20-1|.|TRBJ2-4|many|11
TGCAGTGCTCCCACCCAATCCATTCAGTACTTC
CSAPTQSIQYF
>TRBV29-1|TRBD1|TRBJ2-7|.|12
TGCAGCGTAGCAGGCAGGGGGCTGGAGCAGTACTTC
CSVAGRGLEQYF
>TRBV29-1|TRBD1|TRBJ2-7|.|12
TGCAGCATAGGGACAGGCGGGAACGAGCAGTACTTC
CSIGTGGNEQYF
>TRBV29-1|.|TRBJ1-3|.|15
TGCAGCGCTAAGGGCCCTGCACTCTCTGGAAACACCATATATTTT
CSAKGPALSGNTIYF
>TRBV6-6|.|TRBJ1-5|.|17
TGTGCCAGCAGCCTGCCAAGGGAGGGAGGAGGCAATCAGCCCCAGCATTTT
CASSLPREGGGNQPQHF
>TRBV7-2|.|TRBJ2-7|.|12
TGTGCCAGCAGCTTAGGACACCGCGAGCAGTACTTC
CASSLGHREQYF
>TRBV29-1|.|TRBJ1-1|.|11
TGCAGCGTTGGGAGTAGCCCTGAAGCTTTCTTT
CSVGSSPEAFF
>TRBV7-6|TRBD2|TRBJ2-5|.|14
TGTGCCAGCAGCTCGGGGGGGAACCAAGAGACCCAGTACTTC
CASSSGGNQETQYF
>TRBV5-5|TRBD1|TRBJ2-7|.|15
TGTGCCAGCAGCATATCTACAGGGGGCCCCTACGAGCAGTACTTC
CASSISTGGPYEQYF
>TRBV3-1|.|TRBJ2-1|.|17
TGTGCCAGCAGCCAAGATCTTTGGCTAGCGAAGAACAATGAGCAGTTCTTC
CASSQDLWLAKNNEQFF
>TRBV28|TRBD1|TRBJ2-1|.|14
TGTGCCAGCAGAAAGCGACAGGGCCCCCATGAGCAGTTCTTC
CASRKRQGPHEQFF
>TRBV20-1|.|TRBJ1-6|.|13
TGCAGTGCTGGATGGGGCCCGAATTCACCCCTCCACTTT
CSAGWGPNSPLHF
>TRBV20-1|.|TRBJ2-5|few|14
TGCAGTACCATCGTCGTCAGGGGTCAAGAGACCCAGTACTTC
CSTIVVRGQETQYF
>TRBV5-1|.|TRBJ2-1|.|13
TGCGCCTCGCTTGGGTACAACGACAATGAGCAGTTCTTC
CASLGYNDNEQFF
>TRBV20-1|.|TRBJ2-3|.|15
TGCAGTGCTAGAGATCTTAGGAGTTCGGCAGATACGCAGTATTTT
CSARDLRSSADTQYF
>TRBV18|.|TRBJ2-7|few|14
TGTGCCAGCTCACCGCTGGACAACGCCTACGAGCAGTACTTC
CASSPLDNAYEQYF
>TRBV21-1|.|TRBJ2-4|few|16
TGTGCCAGCAGCAAAGTACTGGGGGTAGAGGAGAACATTCAGTACTTC
CASSKVLGVEENIQYF
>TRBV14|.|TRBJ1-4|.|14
TGTGCCGGCAGCCGCGGCGGATATAATGAAAAACTGTTTTTT
CAGSRGGYNEKLFF